This T cell receptor (beta chain) was profiled in a study of CD8 T cells in Susac syndrome. The study, taken as a whole, reports: The study acknowledged a relatively small number of individuals in its TCR sequencing and HLA analysis.

Sequencing of TCR beta drew on CD8+ and CD4+ T cells from blood. TEMRA cells were FACS-enriched, unlike CD8+ and CD4+ T cells, which were negatively isolated. The CDR3 covers 14 residues. The germline CDR1 and CDR2 sequences are MNHEY and SMNVEV (reference sequence). V was shortened by 10 bases and J by 1 base, with 13 bases between the two germline ends. Random hexamers were used to reverse transcribe roughly 0.5 to 1 ug of RNA. An immunoSEQ multiplex PCR generated amplified TCR beta CDR3 products spanning 54 Vbeta and 13 Jbeta. TCRdb passed the immunoSEQ multiplex PCR reads through MiXCR, listing each CDR3 protein once. The table records hundreds of thousands of distinct CDR3 sequences, approximately 92% of them present only once. With respect to this clonotype: Its antigen is undetermined.

Sequenced sample: CD4+ T cells from PBMCs. The sequence came from a human donor with multiple sclerosis. This sequence joins TRBV27 and TRBJ2-2; no reliable D call. CDR3 DNA sequence: TGTGCCACCGACCGGACGGGGAACACCGGGGAGCTGTTTTTT. This translates into CATDRTGNTGELFF.